This T cell receptor beta chain emerged from a study of PD-1 blockade in mismatch repair-deficient tumors. There are a few counts of this clone. Its specificity is unknown. Between the trimmed V and J ends, which lost 5 bases and 5 bases, there was a span of 16 bases. CDR3 length: 14 amino acids. The germline V gene has CDR1 SGHRS and CDR2 YFSETQ. Time point reported: approximately ten-day in vitro stimulation with candidate mutation-associated neoantigen peptide 1. Each of roughly 7 ELISpot-reactive candidate peptides was used for approximately eleven-day stimulation. Profiling relied on immunoSEQ multiplex PCR, and the TCRdb table lists in-frame clones only, not all of them. This sample has several thousand clones; 87% occur once, and the top ten carry under 15%.

The rearrangement uses TRBV5-1 and TRBJ2-5, with a possible D match to TRBD1 (7 bases). The specimen comprised cells cultured in vitro, sampled from a patient treated with pembrolizumab. This TCR came from an adult with mismatch repair-deficient cancer. CDR3 region: CASRSGSGGETQYF. CDR3 nucleotide sequence: TGCGCCAGCAGGTCAGGCTCAGGGGGGGAGACCCAGTACTTC.